These T cell receptor beta chains were read from a single sample in a study of cytomegalovirus exposure and HLA in healthy donors. The table came from immunoSEQ multiplex PCR; TCRdb's copy has only in-frame clones and leaves some out. The table lists about 140,000 clones. The sample consisted of PBMCs. The receptors stem from a male donor in good health and CMV-seronegative. Both conserved end residues are part of each CDR3. Each record gives: D gene, V gene, J gene, CDR3 protein, CDR3 DNA. The D gene is left open where the match is weak.

D: NA; V: TRBV19; J: TRBJ1-1; CDR3: CASSTQPTGLTEAFF; DNA: TGTGCCAGTAGTACGCAGCCGACAGGCCTCACTGAAGCTTTCTTT
D: TRBD1; V: TRBV27; J: TRBJ2-7; CDR3: CASSIGQVSVYEQYF; DNA: TGTGCCAGCAGTATTGGACAGGTCAGCGTCTACGAGCAGTACTTC
D: NA; V: TRBV19; J: TRBJ2-4; CDR3: CASTSQRASKNIQYF; DNA: TGTGCCAGTACATCCCAGCGGGCCAGCAAAAACATTCAGTACTTC
D: TRBD1; V: TRBV5-6; J: TRBJ2-7; CDR3: CASSFGTGGYYEQYF; DNA: TGTGCCAGCAGCTTCGGGACAGGGGGATACTACGAGCAGTACTTC
D: NA; V: TRBV10-3; J: TRBJ1-5; CDR3: CAISKEGGSNQPQHF; DNA: TGTGCCATCAGCAAAGAAGGAGGGAGCAATCAGCCCCAGCATTTT
D: NA; V: TRBV7-8; J: TRBJ1-6; CDR3: CASSPGQWSPLHF; DNA: TGTGCCAGCAGCCCAGGACAGTGGTCACCCCTCCACTTT
D: NA; V: TRBV6-6; J: TRBJ1-5; CDR3: CASSLPLQPQHF; DNA: TGTGCCAGCAGTCTTCCTCTCCAGCCCCAGCATTTT
D: NA; V: TRBV5-6; J: TRBJ2-1; CDR3: CASSSPGTFSYNEQFF; DNA: TGTGCCAGCAGCTCACCCGGGACTTTCTCCTACAATGAGCAGTTCTTC
D: NA; V: TRBV6-1; J: TRBJ1-3; CDR3: CASSGGRAAGNTIYF; DNA: TGTGCCAGCAGTGGGGGCCGGGCGGCCGGAAACACCATATATTTT
D: NA; V: TRBV4-1; J: TRBJ1-5; CDR3: CASSQSSPGRVGQPQHF; DNA: TGCGCCAGCAGCCAATCCTCCCCGGGCAGGGTCGGTCAGCCCCAGCATTTT
D: TRBD2; V: TRBV28; J: TRBJ2-7; CDR3: CASSFAGTSLYEQYF; DNA: TGTGCCAGCAGTTTTGCCGGGACTAGTCTTTACGAGCAGTACTTC
D: TRBD2; V: TRBV15; J: TRBJ2-2; CDR3: CATSSELAGRTGELFF; DNA: TGTGCCACCAGCAGCGAACTAGCGGGAAGGACCGGGGAGCTGTTTTTT
D: NA; V: TRBV29-1; J: TRBJ2-7; CDR3: CSVKGRGSEQYF; DNA: TGCAGCGTCAAGGGAAGGGGGTCCGAGCAGTACTTC
D: TRBD2; V: TRBV5-1; J: TRBJ2-1; CDR3: CASSSSGLDNEQFF; DNA: TGCGCCAGCAGCTCTAGCGGACTAGACAATGAGCAGTTCTTC
D: NA; V: TRBV14; J: TRBJ2-3; CDR3: CASSQLGGMRTDTQYF; DNA: TGTGCCAGCAGCCAATTAGGGGGAATGAGGACAGATACGCAGTATTTT
D: NA; V: TRBV4-1; J: TRBJ2-7; CDR3: CASSQDPDSMYEQYF; DNA: TGCGCCAGCAGCCAAGATCCGGACAGTATGTACGAGCAGTACTTC
D: NA; V: TRBV5-1; J: TRBJ2-2; CDR3: CASSLEPRANTGELFF; DNA: TGCGCCAGCAGCTTGGAGCCCAGGGCGAACACCGGGGAGCTGTTTTTT
D: NA; V: TRBV19; J: TRBJ2-7; CDR3: CASSSNYEQYF; DNA: TGTGCCAGTAGTTCCAACTACGAGCAGTACTTC
D: TRBD1; V: TRBV7-9; J: TRBJ1-1; CDR3: CASSLKGQGNTEAFF; DNA: TGTGCCAGCAGCTTAAAAGGACAGGGGAACACTGAAGCTTTCTTT
D: NA; V: TRBV27; J: TRBJ1-1; CDR3: CASRWRTDVNTEAFF; DNA: TGTGCCTCAAGGTGGAGGACAGATGTGAACACTGAAGCTTTCTTT
D: TRBD1; V: TRBV6-1; J: TRBJ2-7; CDR3: CASSDGGQGDPYEQYF; DNA: TGTGCCAGCAGTGACGGGGGACAGGGGGACCCCTACGAGCAGTACTTC
D: TRBD1; V: TRBV29-1; J: TRBJ2-7; CDR3: CSGNRGREQYF; DNA: TGCAGCGGAAACAGGGGGCGCGAGCAGTACTTC
D: TRBD2; V: TRBV7-2; J: TRBJ2-1; CDR3: CASSLEGGPGNEQFF; DNA: TGTGCCAGCAGCTTAGAGGGAGGGCCGGGCAATGAGCAGTTCTTC
D: TRBD1; V: TRBV28; J: TRBJ1-5; CDR3: CASSYPDRSRQPQHF; DNA: TGTGCCAGCAGTTACCCGGACAGGTCAAGGCAGCCCCAGCATTTT
D: NA; V: TRBV5-1; J: TRBJ2-7; CDR3: CASSWDLFSYEQYF; DNA: TGCGCCAGCAGTTGGGACTTGTTCTCCTACGAGCAGTACTTC
D: TRBD1; V: TRBV6-5; J: TRBJ1-1; CDR3: CASSYSNRGQTEAFF; DNA: TGTGCCAGCAGTTACTCAAACAGGGGACAAACCGAAGCTTTCTTT
D: TRBD1; V: TRBV5-1; J: TRBJ2-7; CDR3: CASSLVVTGDEQYF; DNA: TGCGCCAGCAGCTTGGTGGTCACAGGGGACGAGCAGTACTTC
D: NA; V: TRBV30; J: TRBJ1-2; CDR3: CAWDAGNGHGYTF; DNA: TGTGCCTGGGACGCGGGGAACGGTCACGGCTACACCTTC
D: NA; V: TRBV27; J: TRBJ2-5; CDR3: CASSFNGRETQYF; DNA: TGTGCCAGCAGTTTCAACGGTAGAGAGACCCAGTACTTC
D: NA; V: TRBV18; J: TRBJ2-7; CDR3: CASSPSGQAYEQYF; DNA: TGTGCCAGCTCACCGTCGGGACAAGCCTACGAGCAGTACTTC
D: NA; V: TRBV7-2; J: TRBJ1-1; CDR3: CASSLDMSRASTEAFF; DNA: TGTGCCAGCAGCTTAGATATGAGCAGGGCAAGCACTGAAGCTTTCTTT
D: TRBD2; V: TRBV18; J: TRBJ2-7; CDR3: CASSPGTSQYEQYF; DNA: TGTGCCAGCTCACCCGGGACTAGCCAATACGAGCAGTACTTC
D: NA; V: TRBV5-1; J: TRBJ2-7; CDR3: CASSLVRGTDYEQYF; DNA: TGCGCCAGCAGCTTGGTTCGCGGGACAGACTACGAGCAGTACTTC
D: NA; V: TRBV7-2; J: TRBJ1-1; CDR3: CASSLGGVNTEAFF; DNA: TGTGCCAGCAGCTTAGGGGGGGTCAACACTGAAGCTTTCTTT
D: NA; V: TRBV25-1; J: TRBJ1-3; CDR3: CASSGYGGGNTIYF; DNA: TGTGCCAGCAGTGGCTACGGGGGTGGAAACACCATATATTTT
D: TRBD1; V: TRBV5-1; J: TRBJ2-7; CDR3: CASSLGQEAYEQYF; DNA: TGCGCCAGCAGCTTAGGACAGGAAGCCTACGAGCAGTACTTC
D: NA; V: TRBV11-2; J: TRBJ2-7; CDR3: CASSLFRDTAYEQYF; DNA: TGTGCCAGCAGCTTATTCCGGGACACCGCCTACGAGCAGTACTTC
D: NA; V: TRBV5-1; J: TRBJ1-2; CDR3: CASSFVQNYGYTF; DNA: TGCGCCAGCAGCTTTGTGCAGAACTATGGCTACACCTTC
D: NA; V: TRBV10-3; J: TRBJ2-7; CDR3: CAISESRSYEQYF; DNA: TGTGCCATCAGTGAGAGCAGGTCCTACGAGCAGTACTTC
D: TRBD1; V: TRBV18; J: TRBJ2-7; CDR3: CASSMRGDRGRDEQYF; DNA: TGTGCCAGCTCAATGAGGGGGGACAGGGGGCGCGACGAGCAGTACTTC
D: NA; V: TRBV6-5; J: TRBJ2-5; CDR3: CASSPGEETQYF; DNA: TGTGCCAGCAGCCCCGGGGAAGAGACCCAGTACTTC
D: TRBD2; V: TRBV5-4; J: TRBJ2-1; CDR3: CASSLEGTSYEQFF; DNA: TGTGCCAGCAGCTTGGAGGGGACTAGCTATGAGCAGTTCTTC
D: NA; V: TRBV5-1; J: TRBJ1-2; CDR3: CASSLTPGVGYTF; DNA: TGCGCCAGCAGCTTGACGCCAGGGGTTGGCTACACCTTC
D: TRBD2; V: TRBV6-5; J: TRBJ2-3; CDR3: CASSLAGGTDTQYF; DNA: TGTGCCAGCAGTTTAGCGGGAGGAACAGATACGCAGTATTTT
D: TRBD2; V: TRBV30; J: TRBJ2-3; CDR3: CAWSVSSGRTATQYF; DNA: TGTGCCTGGAGTGTCTCTAGCGGGCGCACGGCGACGCAGTATTTT
D: NA; V: TRBV28; J: TRBJ1-5; CDR3: CASSLPGDNQPQHF; DNA: TGTGCCAGCAGTTTACCGGGAGACAATCAGCCCCAGCATTTT
D: TRBD2; V: TRBV9; J: TRBJ2-2; CDR3: CASSAELAGVTGELFF; DNA: TGTGCCAGCAGCGCCGAACTAGCGGGAGTCACCGGGGAGCTGTTTTTT
D: TRBD1; V: TRBV4-2; J: TRBJ2-2; CDR3: CASSQEWDRFTGELFF; DNA: TGTGCCAGCAGCCAAGAATGGGACAGATTCACCGGGGAGCTGTTTTTT
D: NA; V: TRBV5-1; J: TRBJ1-2; CDR3: CASSLAINYGYTF; DNA: TGCGCCAGCAGCCTGGCAATTAACTATGGCTACACCTTC
D: NA; V: TRBV6-6; J: TRBJ2-7; CDR3: CASSATGSSYEQYF; DNA: TGTGCCAGCAGCGCGACAGGTAGCTCCTACGAGCAGTACTTC